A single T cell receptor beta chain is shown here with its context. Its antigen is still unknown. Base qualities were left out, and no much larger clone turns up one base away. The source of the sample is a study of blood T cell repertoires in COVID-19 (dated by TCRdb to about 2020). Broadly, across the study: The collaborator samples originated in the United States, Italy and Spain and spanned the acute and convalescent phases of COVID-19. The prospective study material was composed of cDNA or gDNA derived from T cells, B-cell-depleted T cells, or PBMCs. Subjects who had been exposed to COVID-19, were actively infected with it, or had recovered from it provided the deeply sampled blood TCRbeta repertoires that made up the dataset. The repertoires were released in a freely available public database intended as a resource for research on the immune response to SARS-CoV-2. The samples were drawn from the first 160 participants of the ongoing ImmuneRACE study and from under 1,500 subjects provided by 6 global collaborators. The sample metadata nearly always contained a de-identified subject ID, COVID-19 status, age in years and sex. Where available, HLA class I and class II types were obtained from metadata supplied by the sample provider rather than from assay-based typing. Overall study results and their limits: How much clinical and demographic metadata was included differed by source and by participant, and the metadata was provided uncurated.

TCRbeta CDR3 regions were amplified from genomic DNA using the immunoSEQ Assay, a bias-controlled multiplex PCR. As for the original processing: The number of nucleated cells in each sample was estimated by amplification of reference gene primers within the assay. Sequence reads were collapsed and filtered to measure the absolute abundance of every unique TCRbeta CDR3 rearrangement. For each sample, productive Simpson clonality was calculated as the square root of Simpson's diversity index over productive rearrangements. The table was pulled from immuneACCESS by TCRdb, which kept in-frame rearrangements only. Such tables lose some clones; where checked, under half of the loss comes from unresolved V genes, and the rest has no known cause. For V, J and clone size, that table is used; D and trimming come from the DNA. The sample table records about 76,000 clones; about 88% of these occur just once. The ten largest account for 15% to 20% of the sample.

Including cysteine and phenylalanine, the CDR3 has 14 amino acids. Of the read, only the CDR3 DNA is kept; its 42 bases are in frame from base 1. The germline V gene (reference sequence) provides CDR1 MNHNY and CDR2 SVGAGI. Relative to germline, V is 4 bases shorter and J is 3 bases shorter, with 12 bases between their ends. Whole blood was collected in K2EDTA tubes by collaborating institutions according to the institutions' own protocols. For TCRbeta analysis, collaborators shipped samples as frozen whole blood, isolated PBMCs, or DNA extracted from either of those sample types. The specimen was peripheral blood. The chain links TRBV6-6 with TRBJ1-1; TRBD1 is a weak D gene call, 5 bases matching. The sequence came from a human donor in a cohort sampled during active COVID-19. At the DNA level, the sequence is TGTGCCAGCAGTTTCGTACAGGTGGACACTGAAGCTTTCTTT. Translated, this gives CASSFVQVDTEAFF.